The present entry profiles one T cell receptor beta chain with its context. The antigen is undetermined. With autoimmune disease history or systemic immunosuppression, patients were excluded. Produced via immunoSEQ multiplex PCR; TCRdb's table is partial and in-frame only. The sample lists tens of thousands of clones, 75% to 85% occurring once. The data are from a study of OX40 agonist ivuxolimab in advanced cancers. Study-level background: Among those enrolled, mean age was about 62 years (range about 23 to 90) and about 81% were male. Study-level findings and limits: The study found among the lowest clonal expansion in partial responders at 0.1-3.0 mg/kg. Circulating CD4+ and CD8+ T cells showed clonal expansion by week 6 at 0.1 to 3.0 mg/kg.

The CDR3 has 16 amino acids. Germline V CDR1 and CDR2: MRHNA, SNTAGT. The germline V and J ends were trimmed by 4 bases and 7 bases, with 20 bases remaining between them. Specimen: CD4+ or CD8+ T cells sorted from blood, collected in a trial of the OX40 agonist ivuxolimab. V is TRBV6-4 and J is TRBJ2-1; D remains unclear. The TCR sequence derives from an adult with an advanced solid tumor such as melanoma, head and neck, liver or kidney cancer. The CDR3 bases are TGTGCCAGCAGTGGTTGGTTATTCGTAGCCCGGAATGAGCAGTTCTTC. This translates into CASSGWLFVARNEQFF.